This is a list of T cell receptor beta chains from one sample in a study of chemoradiotherapy in HPV16-positive cancers. The table came from immunoSEQ multiplex PCR; TCRdb's copy has only in-frame clones and leaves some out. The sample yields nearly 35,000 clones, around 92% seen once. The material was blood, obtained from a patient who underwent chemoradiotherapy. These TCRs come from a human donor with HPV-associated anogenital cancer. CDR3s include the opening cysteine and the closing phenylalanine or tryptophan. The order of the fields is J gene, V gene, clone size, D gene, CDR3 DNA, CDR3 protein. D genes are given only for firm matches. Some rows mark clone size as missing; the rest say once, few, many or name a class of expanded clone.

>TRBJ1-2|TRBV27|once|TRBD1
TGTGCCAGCAGTTTAGGGACAGGGCTCTATGGCTACACCTTC
CASSLGTGLYGYTF
>TRBJ2-1|TRBV11-3|NA|NA
TGTGCCAGCAGCTCCGGGACGTCGACGTACAATGAGCAGTTCTTC
CASSSGTSTYNEQFF
>TRBJ2-5|TRBV30|NA|TRBD2
TGTGCCTGGAGAGCAGCGGGGGCGTACCAAGAGACCCAGTACTTC
CAWRAAGAYQETQYF
>TRBJ1-4|TRBV6-6|NA|NA
TGTGCCAGCATGAGACAGATTAATGAAAAACTGTTTTTT
CASMRQINEKLFF
>TRBJ2-1|TRBV27|NA|TRBD2
TGTGCCAGCGCCCGACAATCTAGCGGGGGGGCCAATGAGCAGTTCTTC
CASARQSSGGANEQFF
>TRBJ1-2|TRBV5-1|NA|TRBD1
TGCGCCAGCAGCACGAGGACAGGGACGAACTATGGCTACACCTTC
CASSTRTGTNYGYTF
>TRBJ1-2|TRBV2|NA|NA
TGTGCCAGCAGTGGGGATCCGGACTATGGCTACACCTTC
CASSGDPDYGYTF
>TRBJ1-3|TRBV7-6|NA|NA
TGTGCCAGCAGCTTACAGGCCCGGAGCTCTGGAAACACCATATATTTT
CASSLQARSSGNTIYF
>TRBJ1-5|TRBV15|NA|TRBD1
TGTGCCACCAGCAGAGATAGGGACAGCCATCAGCCCCAGCATTTT
CATSRDRDSHQPQHF
>TRBJ1-6|TRBV19|NA|NA
TGTGCCAGTAGTATGACGGGAATCACCTATAATTCACCCCTCCACTTT
CASSMTGITYNSPLHF
>TRBJ2-3|TRBV11-2|NA|NA
TGTGCCAGCAGCTTAGATTGGGGGACATTGGTGATTTACACAGATACGCAGTATTTT
CASSLDWGTLVIYTDTQYF
>TRBJ2-7|TRBV4-3|few|NA
TGCGCCAGCAGCCACGACGGGACTTCCGTCACCTACGAGCAGTACTTC
CASSHDGTSVTYEQYF
>TRBJ1-5|TRBV18|NA|NA
TGTGCCAGCTCCATCGGGGGCGCGGGCGTTAATCAGCCCCAGCATTTT
CASSIGGAGVNQPQHF
>TRBJ1-5|TRBV19|NA|NA
TGTGCCAGTAGTATCGCGGTCAGGCAGCCCCAGCATTTT
CASSIAVRQPQHF
>TRBJ1-4|TRBV4-1|once|TRBD1
TGCGCCAGCAGCCCGACGACAGGGGAGGAAAAACTGTTTTTT
CASSPTTGEEKLFF
>TRBJ2-1|TRBV5-1|NA|TRBD2
TGCGCCAGCAGACTAGCGGGGGGCCACAATGAGCAGTTCTTC
CASRLAGGHNEQFF
>TRBJ1-3|TRBV5-1|few|NA
TGCGCCAGCAGCTTGGAGCGGGGTGACTCTGGAAACACCATATATTTT
CASSLERGDSGNTIYF
>TRBJ2-7|TRBV4-1|few|TRBD1
TGCGCCAGCAGCCAAGTCCGTTCGGGGACAGGGAACTACGAGCAGTACTTC
CASSQVRSGTGNYEQYF
>TRBJ1-2|TRBV27|NA|NA
TGTGCCAGCAGTTTATATATCCGTTCGCCGTATGGCTACACCTTC
CASSLYIRSPYGYTF
>TRBJ1-1|TRBV4-1|NA|TRBD1
TGCGCCAGCAGCCATGCAGCCGCAACAGGGGCCAGGACTGAAGCTTTCTTT
CASSHAAATGARTEAFF
>TRBJ1-1|TRBV29-1|NA|TRBD1
TGCAGCGTTAATAGGGCAGGGGGGAACACTGAAGCTTTCTTT
CSVNRAGGNTEAFF
>TRBJ2-7|TRBV6-1|NA|TRBD2
TGTGCCAGCAGTGTGGCTAGCGGGGGCACCTACGAGCAGTACTTC
CASSVASGGTYEQYF
>TRBJ1-6|TRBV4-1|NA|NA
TGCGCCAGCAGCCAAGAGTGGGGGCCTCGTTCACCCCTCCACTTT
CASSQEWGPRSPLHF
>TRBJ2-3|TRBV11-2|NA|NA
TGTGCCAGCAGCTTAGCTCGTCCAGATACGCAGTATTTT
CASSLARPDTQYF
>TRBJ2-5|TRBV5-4|once|TRBD1
TGTGCCAGCAGCGGGCGACAGGGAGAGACCCAGTACTTC
CASSGRQGETQYF
>TRBJ2-3|TRBV7-3|NA|TRBD2
TGTGCCAGCAGTCCAGCCAGCGGGGGGATAGATACGCAGTATTTT
CASSPASGGIDTQYF
>TRBJ1-4|TRBV29-1|NA|NA
TGCAGCGCCCTTCTGGCGGGGTTTGAAACTAATGAAAAACTGTTTTTT
CSALLAGFETNEKLFF
>TRBJ1-4|TRBV5-1|NA|NA
TGCGCCAGCAGCTGGAGCGATAATGAAAAACTGTTTTTT
CASSWSDNEKLFF
>TRBJ1-3|TRBV6-6|NA|NA
TGTGCCAGCAGTTACTCCACAGCCAGCTCTGGAAACACCATATATTTT
CASSYSTASSGNTIYF
>TRBJ2-3|TRBV7-3|NA|TRBD2
TGTGCCAGCAGCATCTTAGCGGGGGGGCCAGATACGCAGTATTTT
CASSILAGGPDTQYF
>TRBJ2-3|TRBV10-3|NA|NA
TGTGCCATCAAATTGGAAGGCCTCACAGATACGCAGTATTTT
CAIKLEGLTDTQYF
>TRBJ1-6|TRBV27|NA|TRBD1
TGTGCCAGCAGTTTATTGGCAGGGGGCAAGTCACCCCTCCACTTT
CASSLLAGGKSPLHF
>TRBJ1-2|TRBV12-5|NA|TRBD1
TGTGCTAGTGGCCTCTGGACAGGAGGATATGACTATGGCTACACCTTC
CASGLWTGGYDYGYTF
>TRBJ1-3|TRBV7-8|NA|TRBD1
TGTGCCAGCAGCTGGGGAGATCGAGGGGGCGGAAACACCATATATTTT
CASSWGDRGGGNTIYF
>TRBJ2-7|TRBV7-9|NA|NA
TGTGCCAGCAGCCAAAAGGACGGGGGCAGGTACGAGCAGTACTTC
CASSQKDGGRYEQYF
>TRBJ2-7|TRBV9|NA|TRBD2
TGTGCCAGCAGCCCGGAACTAGCGGGGGGGAGTCCCTACGAGCAGTACTTC
CASSPELAGGSPYEQYF
>TRBJ1-1|TRBV4-1|NA|NA
TGCGCCAGCAGCCAAGAGGCAGGGCCCCGAAGAGCTTTCTTT
CASSQEAGPRRAFF
>TRBJ1-1|TRBV7-2|NA|NA
TGTGCCAGCGCGAGACGGAGGAACACTGAAGCTTTCTTT
CASARRRNTEAFF
>TRBJ1-3|TRBV9|NA|TRBD1
TGTGCCAGCAGCGTGGGGGGACAGGGCTCCTCTGGAAACACCATATATTTT
CASSVGGQGSSGNTIYF
>TRBJ2-2|TRBV7-3|NA|TRBD1
TGTGCCAGCAGCTATAACAGGGGATCCGGGGAGCTGTTTTTT
CASSYNRGSGELFF
>TRBJ2-7|TRBV10-1|NA|NA
TGCGCCAGCAAGGAGGGGGTGATATCCTACGAGCAGTACTTC
CASKEGVISYEQYF
>TRBJ2-1|TRBV7-9|NA|NA
TGTGCCAGCAGCTTAGCCCGAAGGACGGAAAGGCAGTTCTTC
CASSLARRTERQFF
>TRBJ1-2|TRBV6-5|NA|TRBD1
TGTGCCAGCAGTTACTCTACAGGGGGCTGGGGCTATGGCTACACCTTC
CASSYSTGGWGYGYTF
>TRBJ1-1|TRBV6-6|NA|TRBD1
TGTGCCAGCAGTTCGACAGGGACTGAAGCTTTCTTT
CASSSTGTEAFF
>TRBJ2-7|TRBV5-4|once|TRBD2
TGTGCCAGCAGCCGGCCGACTAGCGCGACCTACGAGCAGTACTTC
CASSRPTSATYEQYF